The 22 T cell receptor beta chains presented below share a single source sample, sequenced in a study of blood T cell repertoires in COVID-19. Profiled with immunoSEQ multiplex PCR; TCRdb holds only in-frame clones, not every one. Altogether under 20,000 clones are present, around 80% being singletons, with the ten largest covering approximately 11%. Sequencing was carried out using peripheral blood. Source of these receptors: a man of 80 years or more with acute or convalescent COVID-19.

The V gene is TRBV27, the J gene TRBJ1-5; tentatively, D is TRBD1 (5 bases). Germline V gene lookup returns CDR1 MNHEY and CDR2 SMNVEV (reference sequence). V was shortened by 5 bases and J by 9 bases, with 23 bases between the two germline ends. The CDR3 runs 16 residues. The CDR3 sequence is CASSTWGGGSLGPQHF. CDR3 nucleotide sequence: TGTGCCAGCAGTACCTGGGGGGGAGGGTCCTTAGGGCCCCAGCATTTT.

DNA of the CDR3: TGTGCCACCAGTGATGCAGGGCGAGGAAACACCATATATTTT. As protein: CATSDAGRGNTIYF. V is TRBV24-1 and J is TRBJ1-3; D is possibly TRBD1 (5 bases). The V gene's germline CDR1 is KGHDR and CDR2 SFDVKD. Trimming took off 3 bases at V and 4 bases at J, with 9 bases between the two ends. The CDR3 consists of 14 residues.

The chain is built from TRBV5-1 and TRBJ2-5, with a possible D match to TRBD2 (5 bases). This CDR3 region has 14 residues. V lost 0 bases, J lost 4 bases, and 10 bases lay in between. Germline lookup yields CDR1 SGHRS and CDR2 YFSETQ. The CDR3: CASSLAGLLETQYF. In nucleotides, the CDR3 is TGCGCCAGCAGCTTGGCAGGACTCCTAGAGACCCAGTACTTC.

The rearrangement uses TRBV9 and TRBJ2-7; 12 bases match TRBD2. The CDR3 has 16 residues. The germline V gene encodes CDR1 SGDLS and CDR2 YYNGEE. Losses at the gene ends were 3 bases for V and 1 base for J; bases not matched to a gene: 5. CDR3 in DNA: TGTGCCAGCAGCGCGGGGACTAGCGGGCGATCCTACGAGCAGTACTTC. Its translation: CASSAGTSGRSYEQYF.

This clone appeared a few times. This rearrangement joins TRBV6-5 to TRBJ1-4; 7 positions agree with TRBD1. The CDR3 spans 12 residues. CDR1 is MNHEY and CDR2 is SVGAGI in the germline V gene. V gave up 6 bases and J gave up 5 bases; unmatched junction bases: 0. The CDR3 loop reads CASRTGNEKLFF. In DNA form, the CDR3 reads TGTGCCAGCAGGACAGGGAATGAAAAACTGTTTTTT.

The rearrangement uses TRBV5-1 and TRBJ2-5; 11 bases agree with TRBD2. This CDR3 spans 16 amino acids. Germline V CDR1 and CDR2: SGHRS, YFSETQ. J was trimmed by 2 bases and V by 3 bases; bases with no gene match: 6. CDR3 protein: CASSWVLAGGQETQYF. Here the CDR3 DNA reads TGCGCCAGCAGCTGGGTTCTAGCGGGGGGTCAAGAGACCCAGTACTTC.

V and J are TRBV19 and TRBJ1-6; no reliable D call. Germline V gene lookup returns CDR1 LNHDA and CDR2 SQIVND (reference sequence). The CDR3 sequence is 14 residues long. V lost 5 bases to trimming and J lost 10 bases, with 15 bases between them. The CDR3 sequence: CASSYEERSSPLHF. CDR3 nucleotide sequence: TGTGCCAGTAGTTATGAGGAACGTAGCTCACCCCTCCACTTT.

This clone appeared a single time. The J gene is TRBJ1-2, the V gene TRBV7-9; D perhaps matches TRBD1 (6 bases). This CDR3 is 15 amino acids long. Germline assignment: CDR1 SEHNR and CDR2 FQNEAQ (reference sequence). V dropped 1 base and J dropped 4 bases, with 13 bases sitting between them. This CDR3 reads CASSLDREGGYGYTF. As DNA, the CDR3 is TGTGCCAGCAGCTTAGACAGGGAAGGAGGCTATGGCTACACCTTC. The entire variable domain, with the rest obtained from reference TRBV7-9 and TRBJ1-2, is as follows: DTGVSQNPRHKITKRGQNVTFRCDPISEHNRLYWYRQTLGQGPEFLTYFQNEAQLEKSRLLSDRFSAERPKGSFSTLEIQRTEQGDSAMYLCASSLDREGGYGYTFGSGTRLTVV.

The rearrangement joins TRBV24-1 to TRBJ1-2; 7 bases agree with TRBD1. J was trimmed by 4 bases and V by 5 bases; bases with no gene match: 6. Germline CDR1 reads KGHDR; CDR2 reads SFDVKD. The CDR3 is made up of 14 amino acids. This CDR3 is CATSARQGAYGYTF. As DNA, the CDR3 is TGTGCCACCAGTGCGAGACAGGGTGCCTATGGCTACACCTTC.

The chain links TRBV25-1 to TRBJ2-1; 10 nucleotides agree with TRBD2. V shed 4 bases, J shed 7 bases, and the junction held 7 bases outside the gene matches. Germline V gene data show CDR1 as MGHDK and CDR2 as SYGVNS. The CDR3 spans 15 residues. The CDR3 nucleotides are TGTGCCAGCAGTGTAGCGGGGGGACCGGGTAATGAGCAGTTCTTC. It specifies CASSVAGGPGNEQFF.

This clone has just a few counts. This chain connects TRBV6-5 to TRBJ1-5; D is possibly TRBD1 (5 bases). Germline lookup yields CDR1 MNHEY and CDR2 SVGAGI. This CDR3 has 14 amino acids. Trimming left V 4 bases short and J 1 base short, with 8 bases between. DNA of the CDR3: TGTGCCAGCAGTTCCGACAGAAGCAATCAGCCCCAGCATTTT. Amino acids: CASSSDRSNQPQHF.

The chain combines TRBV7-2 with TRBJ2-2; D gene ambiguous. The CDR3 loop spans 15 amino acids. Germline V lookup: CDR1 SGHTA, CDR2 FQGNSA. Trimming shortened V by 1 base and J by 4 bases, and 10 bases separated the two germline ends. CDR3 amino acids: CASSLVEISTGELFF. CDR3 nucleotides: TGTGCCAGCAGCTTAGTGGAGATTTCCACCGGGGAGCTGTTTTTT.

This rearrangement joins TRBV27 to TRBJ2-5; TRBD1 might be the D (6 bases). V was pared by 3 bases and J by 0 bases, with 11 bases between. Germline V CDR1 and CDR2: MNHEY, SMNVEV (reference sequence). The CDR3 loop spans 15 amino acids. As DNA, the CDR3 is TGTGCCAGCAGTTTTAGGACAGCGTACCAAGAGACCCAGTACTTC. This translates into CASSFRTAYQETQYF.

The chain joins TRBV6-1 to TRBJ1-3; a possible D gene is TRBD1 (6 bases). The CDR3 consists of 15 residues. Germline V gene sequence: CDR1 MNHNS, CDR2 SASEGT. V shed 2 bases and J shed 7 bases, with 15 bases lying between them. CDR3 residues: CASSEQRQARNTIYF. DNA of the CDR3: TGTGCCAGCAGTGAACAGCGACAGGCGCGGAACACCATATATTTT.

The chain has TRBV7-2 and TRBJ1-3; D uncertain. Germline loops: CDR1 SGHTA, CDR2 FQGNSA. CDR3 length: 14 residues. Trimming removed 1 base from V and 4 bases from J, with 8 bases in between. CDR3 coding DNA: TGTGCCAGCAGCTTAGTTGAGCAAGGAAACACCATATATTTT. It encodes CASSLVEQGNTIYF.

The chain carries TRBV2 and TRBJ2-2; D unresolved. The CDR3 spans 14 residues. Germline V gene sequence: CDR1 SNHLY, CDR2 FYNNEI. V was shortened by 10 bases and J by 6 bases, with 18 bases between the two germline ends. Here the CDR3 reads CANRESLAAGELFF. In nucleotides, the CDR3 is TGTGCCAACAGAGAAAGCCTTGCCGCCGGGGAGCTGTTTTTT.

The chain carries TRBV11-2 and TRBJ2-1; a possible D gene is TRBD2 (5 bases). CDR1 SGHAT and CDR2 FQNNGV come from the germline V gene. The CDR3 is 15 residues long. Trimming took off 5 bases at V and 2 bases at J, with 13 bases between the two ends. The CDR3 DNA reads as TGTGCCAGCAGCCCTGCACGGGGAACCTACAATGAGCAGTTCTTC. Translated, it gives CASSPARGTYNEQFF.

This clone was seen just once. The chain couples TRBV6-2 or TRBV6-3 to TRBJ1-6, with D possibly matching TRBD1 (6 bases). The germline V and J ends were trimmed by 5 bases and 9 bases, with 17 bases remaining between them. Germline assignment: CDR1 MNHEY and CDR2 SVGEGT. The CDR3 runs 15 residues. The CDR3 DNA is TGTGCCAGCAGTCAACAGGGCGAGTTGGGTTCACCCCTCCACTTT. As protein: CASSQQGELGSPLHF.

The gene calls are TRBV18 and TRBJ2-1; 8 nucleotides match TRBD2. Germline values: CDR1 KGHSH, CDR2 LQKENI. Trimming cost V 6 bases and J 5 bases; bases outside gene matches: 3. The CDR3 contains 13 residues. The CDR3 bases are TGTGCCAGCTCCTCCGGGGGGGACAATGAGCAGTTCTTC. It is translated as CASSSGGDNEQFF.

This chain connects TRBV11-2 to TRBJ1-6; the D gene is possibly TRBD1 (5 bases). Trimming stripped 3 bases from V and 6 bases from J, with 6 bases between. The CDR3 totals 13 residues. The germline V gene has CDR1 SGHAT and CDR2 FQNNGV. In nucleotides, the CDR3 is TGTGCCAGCAGCTTGGGGCCTAATTCACCCCTCCACTTT. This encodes CASSLGPNSPLHF. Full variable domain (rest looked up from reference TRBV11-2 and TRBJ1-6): EAGVAQSPRYKIIEKRQSVAFWCNPISGHATLYWYQQILGQGPKLLIQFQNNGVVDDSQLPKDRFSAERLKGVDSTLKIQPAKLEDSAVYLCASSLGPNSPLHFGNGTRLTVT.

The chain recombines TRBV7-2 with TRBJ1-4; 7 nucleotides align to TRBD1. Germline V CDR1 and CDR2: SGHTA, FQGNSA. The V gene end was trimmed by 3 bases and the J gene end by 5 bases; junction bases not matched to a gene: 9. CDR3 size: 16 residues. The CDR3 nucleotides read TGTGCCAGCAGCTTGCGGGAGGGCAGGGGGAATGAAAAACTGTTTTTT. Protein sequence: CASSLREGRGNEKLFF. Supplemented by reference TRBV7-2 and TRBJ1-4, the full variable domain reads GAGVSQSPSNKVTEKGKDVELRCDPISGHTALYWYRQSLGQGLEFLIYFQGNSAPDKSGLPSDRFSAERTGGSVSTLTIQRTQQEDSAVYLCASSLREGRGNEKLFFGSGTQLSVL.

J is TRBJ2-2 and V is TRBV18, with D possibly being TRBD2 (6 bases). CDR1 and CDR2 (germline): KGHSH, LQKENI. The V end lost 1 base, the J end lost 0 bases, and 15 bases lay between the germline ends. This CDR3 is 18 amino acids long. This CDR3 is CASSPQRLGPTNTGELFF. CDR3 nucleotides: TGTGCCAGCTCACCACAAAGACTAGGGCCAACGAACACCGGGGAGCTGTTTTTT. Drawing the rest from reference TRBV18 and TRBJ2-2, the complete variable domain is NAGVMQNPRHLVRRRGQEARLRCSPMKGHSHVYWYRQLPEEGLKFMVYLQKENIIDESGMPKERFSAEFPKEGPSILRIQQVVRGDSAAYFCASSPQRLGPTNTGELFFGEGSRLTVL.